This TCR beta chain came from a study of blood T cell repertoires in COVID-19. Study overall: Acute and convalescent COVID-19 specimens originated in the United States, Italy and Spain.

The J segment lost 0 bases and the V segment lost 5 bases, leaving 3 bases of the junction unmatched. This CDR3 region has 16 residues. Germline CDR1 SGHAT, CDR2 FQNNGV. In the original analysis: Amplification of reference gene primers provided the estimated nucleated cell counts. Data came from immunoSEQ multiplex PCR; TCRdb stores just in-frame clones and leaves some out. V and J calls plus clone size are reproduced from that table; the DNA served to infer D and trimming. This repertoire shows roughly 500,000 clones, around 85% found once; its top ten account for approximately 3.2%. The chain is built from TRBV11-2 and TRBJ2-6, with 8 bases aligning to TRBD2. Sequenced input: peripheral blood. The sequence was obtained from a human donor in a cohort sampled during active COVID-19. CDR3 sequence (DNA): TGTGCCAGCAGCAGGGGGACTAGCTCTGGGGCCAACGTCCTGACTTTC. It specifies CASSRGTSSGANVLTF. The full variable domain, rest sourced from reference TRBV11-2 and TRBJ2-6, is EAGVAQSPRYKIIEKRQSVAFWCNPISGHATLYWYQQILGQGPKLLIQFQNNGVVDDSQLPKDRFSAERLKGVDSTLKIQPAKLEDSAVYLCASSRGTSSGANVLTFGAGSRLTVL.